The present T cell receptor beta chain was sequenced within a study of beta chain features in type 1 diabetes. Sequencing targeted expressed TCRB transcripts, as all isolated RNA had been reverse transcribed. This table comes from immunoSEQ multiplex PCR, and its TCRdb copy is limited to in-frame clones, with some not included. Of approximately 380,000 clones in the sample, around 16% are singletons; the top ten hold under 0.02%. Study-level points and caveats: More deletions and fewer insertions at VDJ junctions were seen in type 1 diabetes patients.

After removal of 4 bases from V and 1 base from J, the junction contained 3 bases not matched to a gene. The CDR3 is 14 amino acids. Germline CDR1 reads SEHNR; CDR2 reads FQNEAQ (reference sequence). In regard to this clone: Antigen: not known.

The rearrangement joins TRBV7-9 to TRBJ2-5; 7 bases line up with TRBD2. Sequenced material: naive CD4+ T cells from blood. The TCR originated in a woman younger than 30 in good health. The CDR3 sequence is CASSYGEGQETQYF. The DNA for the CDR3 is TGTGCCAGCAGCTACGGGGAGGGCCAAGAGACCCAGTACTTC.